This TCR beta chain originates from a study of blood T cell repertoires in COVID-19. Study-level information: COVID-19 samples, acute and convalescent, were from the United States, Italy and Spain. Sources were T cells, B-cell-depleted T cells, or PBMCs; the material itself was cDNA or gDNA.

V dropped 4 bases and J dropped 3 bases, with 12 bases sitting between them. CDR1 is SGHDN, CDR2 FVKESK, per germline. The CDR3 length is 15 residues. In the original analysis: Researchers report that nucleated cell counts were estimated from reference gene primer amplification. TCRdb's copy holds only in-frame clones and misses some; the assay was immunoSEQ multiplex PCR. For V, J and clone size, that table is used; D and trimming come from the DNA. The table records approximately 210,000 clones, approximately 89% of them present only once. The sample taken for sequencing was peripheral blood. The TCR was taken from a woman in her 40s with acute or convalescent COVID-19. V usage is TRBV14 and J usage is TRBJ1-4; D unresolved. The CDR3 protein is CASSLSRGANEKLFF. The CDR3 DNA reads as TGTGCCAGCAGCCTGTCTCGGGGAGCTAATGAAAAACTGTTTTTT.